A selection of T cell receptor beta chains follows, all from one sample in a study of blood T cell repertoires in COVID-19. The repertoire was sequenced with immunoSEQ multiplex PCR; TCRdb's copy has only in-frame clones and lacks some. The sample has approximately 58,000 clones, 75% to 95% seen once. The sequenced material came from peripheral blood. The receptors were gathered from a woman older than 75 with active COVID-19. Both conserved end residues are part of each CDR3. D genes are given only for firm matches. Clone size is shown for a subset of rows, as once, few, many or a class of expanded clone.

>TRBJ2-1|TRBV5-1|NA|NA
TGCGCCAGCAGCTCGGCCGCGGCCCTCCCCGGGGCCTACAATGAGCAGTTCTTC
CASSSAAALPGAYNEQFF
>TRBJ2-1|TRBV29-1|NA|NA
TGCAGCGTTGATATGGCATCCTACAATGAGCAGTTCTTC
CSVDMASYNEQFF
>TRBJ2-1|TRBV7-9|TRBD2|NA
TGTGCCAGCAGCCCCGGACTAGCGGGGTACAATGAGCAGTTCTTC
CASSPGLAGYNEQFF
>TRBJ2-6|TRBV18|NA|NA
TGTGCCAGCTCCCCCAGGCACTCTGGGGCCAACGTCCTGACTTTC
CASSPRHSGANVLTF
>TRBJ2-5|TRBV4-1|NA|NA
TGCGCCAGCAGCCGCGGGACAGTCGAGACCCAGTACTTC
CASSRGTVETQYF
>TRBJ2-2|TRBV10-3|TRBD2|NA
TGTGCCATCAGTGAAAGCGGGAGGGCCGGCGGGGAGCTGTTTTTT
CAISESGRAGGELFF
>TRBJ2-4|TRBV28|NA|once
TGTGCCAGCAGTTTATACAGGGTTGACAAAAACATTCAGTACTTC
CASSLYRVDKNIQYF
>TRBJ2-2|TRBV3-1/TRBV3-2|TRBD2|NA
TGTGCCAGCAGCCAATCCTGGGGGGGTTCCACCGGGGAGCTGTTTTTT
CASSQSWGGSTGELFF
>TRBJ2-7|TRBV5-6|TRBD1|once
TGTGCCAGCAGCTTCGGGACAGGGGGCAACGAGCAGTACTTC
CASSFGTGGNEQYF
>TRBJ1-1|TRBV28|NA|NA
TGTGCCAGCAGTTTGGAAGGTTGGGGGCCGACTGAAGCTTTCTTT
CASSLEGWGPTEAFF
>TRBJ1-6|TRBV6-5|NA|NA
TGTGCCAGCAGTTCAGACCGGGACTCGGGCTCACCCCTCCACTTT
CASSSDRDSGSPLHF
>TRBJ1-1|TRBV5-1|NA|NA
TGCGCCAGCAGCCTCGGACAGATGAGCGGGAACACTGAAGCTTTCTTT
CASSLGQMSGNTEAFF
>TRBJ1-2|TRBV11-2|TRBD1|NA
TGTGCCAGCAGCCCAGGACAGGGTCGCTATGGCTACACCTTC
CASSPGQGRYGYTF
>TRBJ1-5|TRBV9|TRBD1|once
TGTGCCAGCAGCGGGGGGCCAGACAGGGGCTATAGCAATCAGCCCCAGCATTTT
CASSGGPDRGYSNQPQHF
>TRBJ1-1|TRBV4-1|TRBD1|NA
TGCGCCAGCAGCCCAACAGGGGGCAAAGCTTTCTTT
CASSPTGGKAFF
>TRBJ2-3|TRBV6-5|NA|NA
TGTGCCAGCAGTTACGCGGGGACCGTAACCGATACGCAGTATTTT
CASSYAGTVTDTQYF
>TRBJ2-7|TRBV5-4|TRBD2|NA
TGTGCCAGCAGCTTGGAAGGCGGGAGGGCCCCCTACGAGCAGTACTTC
CASSLEGGRAPYEQYF
>TRBJ2-5|TRBV7-2|TRBD2|NA
TGTGCCAGCAGCTTAGGCGTTTTCGGCGGGGGGCAAGAGACCCAGTACTTC
CASSLGVFGGGQETQYF
>TRBJ1-1|TRBV25-1|NA|once
TGTGCCAGCAGTGAATTCTCGGGGGAGATGAACACTGAAGCTTTCTTT
CASSEFSGEMNTEAFF
>TRBJ1-3|TRBV6-1|NA|NA
TGTGCCAGCAGTGACGGAGTTTCAGCCTCTGGAAACACCATATATTTT
CASSDGVSASGNTIYF
>TRBJ2-1|TRBV5-5|NA|NA
TGTGCCAGCAGCTTGTTTGGCCAGGGTGAGCAGTTCTTC
CASSLFGQGEQFF
>TRBJ1-6|TRBV11-2|NA|NA
TGTGCCAGCAGCACGCGGACTGCGGGGAGCTCCTATAATTCACCCCTCCACTTT
CASSTRTAGSSYNSPLHF
>TRBJ2-1|TRBV28|TRBD2|NA
TGTGCCAGCAGGGGACTAGCGGGGGGTTCCTACAATGAGCAGTTCTTC
CASRGLAGGSYNEQFF
>TRBJ2-1|TRBV7-6|NA|NA
TGTGCCAGCAGCTTAGTGCAGGGGCATGAGCAGTTCTTC
CASSLVQGHEQFF
>TRBJ1-2|TRBV5-8|NA|NA
TGTGCCAGCGAACCCGGGCAGGGTAACTATGGCTACACCTTC
CASEPGQGNYGYTF
>TRBJ2-2|TRBV18|TRBD1|NA
TGTGCCAGCTCAGAGGACAGGGACACCGGGGAGCTGTTTTTT
CASSEDRDTGELFF
>TRBJ1-1|TRBV11-2|NA|NA
TGTGCCAGCAGCTTTTCGGACACTGAAGCTTTCTTT
CASSFSDTEAFF
>TRBJ2-2|TRBV28|NA|once
TGTGCCAGCAGCCCCCCTCCGGGAGTAAAAGGTTATGCCGGGGAGCTGTTTTTT
CASSPPPGVKGYAGELFF
>TRBJ1-3|TRBV7-2|NA|NA
TGTGCCAGCAGCCGCGACGGGTTCGGGAACACCATATATTTT
CASSRDGFGNTIYF
>TRBJ2-1|TRBV7-7|NA|NA
TGTGCTAGCAGCTTACTGTCGATGGGGGCCCCCTTCTACAATGAGCAGTTCTTC
CASSLLSMGAPFYNEQFF
>TRBJ2-1|TRBV6-5|TRBD2|NA
TGTGCCAGCAGCTTAGCGGGAGAGTCCTACAATGAGCAGTTCTTC
CASSLAGESYNEQFF
>TRBJ2-5|TRBV2|NA|NA
TGTGCCAGCAGTGCGCAGGTCCAAGAGACCCAGTACTTC
CASSAQVQETQYF
>TRBJ1-1|TRBV24-1|NA|NA
TGTGCCACCAGTCCCCACAGGGACGGGATGAACACTGAAGCTTTCTTT
CATSPHRDGMNTEAFF
>TRBJ2-1|TRBV5-4|TRBD2|NA
TGTGCCAGCAGCTTTCAACCTACTAGCGGAGGGTCGTACAATGAGCAGTTCTTC
CASSFQPTSGGSYNEQFF
>TRBJ1-3|TRBV10-3|NA|NA
TGTGCCATCATCCCTACCTCTGGAAACACCATATATTTT
CAIIPTSGNTIYF
>TRBJ1-2|TRBV3-1/TRBV3-2|NA|NA
TGTGCCAGCAGCCTCACGTCCAGCGCTAACTATGGCTACACCTTC
CASSLTSSANYGYTF
>TRBJ2-2|TRBV7-8|NA|NA
TGTGCCAGCAGCCCCGCGGCCGCCGTCCGGGAGCTGTTTTTT
CASSPAAAVRELFF